This T cell receptor (beta chain) was documented in a study of glioma-infiltrating T cells. Using RNA template, CDR3s of TCR alpha and beta were amplified with iRepertoire arm-PCR. Input was roughly 100-450 ng of tissue mRNA or PBMC total RNA. TCRdb recomputed calls from the multiplex PCR reads with MiXCR, one row per CDR3 protein. The repertoire includes about 140,000 distinct CDR3 sequences, 39% of them detected once, and roughly 20% sits in the top ten. This receptor was taken from a human donor with low-grade glioma or glioblastoma, undergoing nonglioma brain surgery, or in good health (not recorded which). The sample comprised glioma tissue, nonneoplastic brain tissue, or PBMCs (not recorded which).

The CDR3 DNA reads as TGTGCCAGCAGAGCAACAGGGTCCAAAAACATTCAGTACTTC. The encoded protein is CASRATGSKNIQYF. The V and J genes are TRBV2 and TRBJ2-4, with TRBD1 as a possible D gene (6 bases). The CDR3 sequence is 14 residues long. CDR1 SNHLY and CDR2 FYNNEI come from the germline V gene. V dropped 6 bases and J dropped 2 bases, with 11 bases sitting between them.